Each of the 22 T cell receptor beta chains below was sequenced from the same sample in a study of blood T cell repertoires in COVID-19. Profiled with immunoSEQ multiplex PCR; TCRdb holds only in-frame clones, not every one. The sample holds fewer than 150,000 clones, around 76% seen once. Sequenced sample: peripheral blood. These receptors were obtained from a human donor in a cohort sampled during active COVID-19.

The J gene is TRBJ2-7, the V gene TRBV9, with TRBD2 matching over 10 bases. The CDR3 sequence is 15 residues long. V shed 4 bases and J 3 bases; nucleotides not matched to a gene: 7. Germline CDR1 is SGDLS and CDR2 is YYNGEE. This CDR3 reads CASSPRIAGGYEQYF. The DNA of the CDR3 is TGTGCCAGCAGCCCCCGAATAGCGGGGGGCTACGAGCAGTACTTC.

This chain uses TRBV6-6 with TRBJ1-1, with D tentatively TRBD1 (6 bases). Trimming shortened V by 2 bases and J by 1 base, and 11 bases separated the two germline ends. The CDR3 length is 15 residues. Germline CDR1 reads MNHNY; CDR2 reads SVGAGI (reference sequence). The DNA of the CDR3 is TGTGCCAGCAGTTACGGAGACAGGTCGAACACTGAAGCTTTCTTT. Encoded protein: CASSYGDRSNTEAFF.

This chain uses TRBV6-5 with TRBJ2-7; 13 positions match TRBD2. The germline V gene encodes CDR1 MNHEY and CDR2 SVGAGI. J was trimmed by 2 bases and V by 6 bases; bases with no gene match: 1. This CDR3 is built from 14 residues. The CDR3 DNA reads TGTGCCAGCAGCGGGACTAGCGGGGCCTACGAGCAGTACTTC. Its translation is CASSGTSGAYEQYF.

The chain employs TRBV7-6 and TRBJ2-3, with 12 bases fitting TRBD2. The CDR3 sequence is 18 residues long. V gave up 2 bases and J gave up 6 bases; unmatched junction bases: 12. Germline CDR1 and CDR2: SGHVS and FNYEAQ. Here the CDR3 DNA reads TGTGCCAGCAGCTTATACGTACTAGCGGGGGGCGATACGGATACGCAGTATTTT. It is translated as CASSLYVLAGGDTDTQYF.

The rearrangement joins TRBV25-1 to TRBJ1-3, with 7 nucleotides matching TRBD1. After removal of 3 bases from V and 2 bases from J, the junction contained 4 bases not matched to a gene. The CDR3 is made up of 15 amino acids. CDR1 and CDR2 (germline): MGHDK, SYGVNS. This CDR3 is CASSDGRGAGNTIYF. The DNA for the CDR3 is TGTGCCAGCAGTGATGGCAGGGGGGCTGGAAACACCATATATTTT.

V and J are TRBV12-5 and TRBJ2-2; D not certain. Trimming left V 0 bases short and J 4 bases short, with 6 bases between. The V gene's germline CDR1 is LGHNT and CDR2 FRNRAP. This CDR3 is built from 14 residues. CDR3 residues: CASGLVQFTGELFF. CDR3 sequence (DNA): TGTGCTAGTGGTTTGGTACAGTTCACCGGGGAGCTGTTTTTT.

This clone was seen only once. This CDR3 is CASSKRGDRSSYEQYF. The DNA for the CDR3 is TGTGCCAGCAGCAAACGGGGGGACAGGAGCTCCTACGAGCAGTACTTC. V gene TRBV21-1 combines with J gene TRBJ2-7; the table names TRBD1, a call not compared with the DNA. TRBV21-1 is described as a pseudogene. This CDR3 is built from 16 residues.

This clone was seen a single time. The chain couples TRBV6-5 to TRBJ1-2; 8 bases are a match to TRBD1. The length of the CDR3 is 13 residues. The germline V gene encodes CDR1 MNHEY and CDR2 SVGAGI. Germline trimming cut 4 bases from V and 8 bases from J; bases unmatched to any gene: 6. CDR3 protein: CASSSRGRNGYTF. In nucleotides, the CDR3 is TGTGCCAGCAGTTCCAGGGGGCGAAACGGCTACACCTTC.

The gene calls are TRBV10-1 and TRBJ1-5, with 8 bases aligning to TRBD1. V gave up 5 bases and J gave up 0 bases; unmatched junction bases: 12. This CDR3 has 18 residues. The germline V gene encodes CDR1 WNHNN and CDR2 SYGVQD (reference sequence). CDR3 nucleotide sequence: TGCGCCAGCAGTTCCTTCGGGGACAGGCGATATAGCAATCAGCCCCAGCATTTT. The encoded protein is CASSSFGDRRYSNQPQHF.

The chain combines TRBV3-1 (or the pseudogene TRBV3-2) with TRBJ1-5, with D uncertain. With 3 bases removed from V and 1 base from J, the gap between germline ends came to 7 bases. From germline, CDR1 is LGHDT and CDR2 YNNKEL (reference sequence). CDR3 length: 14 residues. The DNA of the CDR3 is TGTGCCAGCAGCCAGGCAGGCAGCAATCAGCCCCAGCATTTT. Its translation: CASSQAGSNQPQHF.

The chain employs TRBV28 and TRBJ2-1, with 10 bases matching TRBD2. CDR3 length: 15 residues. V dropped 8 bases and J dropped 3; count of bases not matched to a gene: 7. The germline CDR1 and CDR2 sequences are MDHEN and SYDVKM. In DNA, the CDR3 is TGTGCCAGCCGCTACTCTAGCGGGGGCTACAATGAGCAGTTCTTC. This translates into CASRYSSGGYNEQFF.

The chain joins TRBV7-9 to TRBJ1-2; D is uncertain. Germline CDR1 is SEHNR and CDR2 is FQNEAQ (reference sequence). V was trimmed by 1 base and J by 4 bases, leaving 7 bases between them. The CDR3 runs 13 residues. CDR3 sequence: CASSLDRVYGYTF. CDR3 bases: TGTGCCAGCAGCTTAGACAGAGTCTATGGCTACACCTTC.

A few counts support this clone. This chain joins TRBV29-1 and TRBJ2-7, with D possibly TRBD1 on 6 matching bases. V was pared by 6 bases and J by 6 bases, with 15 bases between. Germline-derived CDR1 and CDR2 are SQVTM and ANQGSEA. There are 12 residues in the CDR3. Here the CDR3 DNA reads TGCAGCGTCACCGGGACAAAGAGCGAGCAGTACTTC. Amino acid sequence: CSVTGTKSEQYF.

This clone was observed a handful of times. This rearrangement joins TRBV11-2 to TRBJ2-5, with TRBD2 matching 8 bases. There are 19 residues in the CDR3. The germline gives CDR1 SGHAT, CDR2 FQNNGV. V trimming: 7 bases; J trimming: 0 bases; junction bases outside the gene matches: 19. CDR3 sequence: CASTEGRGGRSWDQETQYF. CDR3 in DNA: TGTGCCAGCACCGAGGGTCGGGGGGGGCGGAGTTGGGACCAAGAGACCCAGTACTTC.

The J gene is TRBJ1-4, the V gene TRBV5-1, with 9 bases fitting TRBD1. This CDR3 contains 14 residues. V shed 4 bases, J shed 8 bases, and the junction held 6 bases outside the gene matches. Germline V CDR1 and CDR2: SGHRS, YFSETQ. The CDR3 bases are TGCGCCAGCAGCGTCGGGACAGGGAAGGAAAAACTGTTTTTT. Protein product: CASSVGTGKEKLFF.

The J gene is TRBJ2-3, the V gene TRBV6-5; 9 bases agree with TRBD2. Looked up from germline, CDR1 is MNHEY and CDR2 is SVGAGI. V dropped 6 bases and J dropped 1; count of bases not matched to a gene: 2. The CDR3 totals 14 residues. The CDR3 sequence: CASSRLAGTDTQYF. The CDR3 DNA reads TGTGCCAGCAGCAGACTAGCGGGCACAGATACGCAGTATTTT.

The genes are TRBV12-3 or TRBV12-4 and TRBJ1-1, with D possibly being TRBD1 (6 bases). The germline V and J ends were trimmed by 3 bases and 4 bases, with 9 bases remaining between them. The CDR3 has 13 residues. CDR3 residues: CASSLRGSTEAFF. DNA of the CDR3: TGTGCCAGCAGTTTGAGGGGGAGCACTGAAGCTTTCTTT.

This chain joins TRBV5-8 and TRBJ1-4; D uncertain. The germline V gene has CDR1 SGHTS and CDR2 YDEGEE. V was trimmed by 5 bases and J by 0 bases, leaving 14 bases between them. This CDR3 spans 16 amino acids. Here the CDR3 DNA reads TGTGCCAGCAGGCCAATAGCTTTAGCAACTAATGAAAAACTGTTTTTT. This gives the protein CASRPIALATNEKLFF.

There are a few counts of this clone. The chain links TRBV29-1 to TRBJ1-1; the D gene is possibly TRBD1 (5 bases). There are 11 residues in the CDR3. Germline loops: CDR1 SQVTM, CDR2 ANQGSEA. The germline V and J ends were trimmed by 6 bases and 8 bases, with 13 bases remaining between them. The CDR3: CSVPGAGEAFF. The CDR3 DNA reads as TGCAGCGTCCCTGGGGCAGGGGAAGCTTTCTTT.

The rearrangement links TRBV2 to TRBJ2-7, with 12 positions matching TRBD1. There are 14 residues in the CDR3. Germline V gene data show CDR1 as SNHLY and CDR2 as FYNNEI. The V segment lost 6 bases and the J segment 6 bases; nucleotides outside the gene matches: 6. The CDR3 is CASRPGTGGFEQYF. The CDR3 nucleotides are TGTGCCAGCAGGCCCGGGACAGGGGGCTTCGAGCAGTACTTC.

V is TRBV18 and J is TRBJ1-2, with 8 bases aligning to TRBD1. This CDR3 is built from 18 residues. Germline loops: CDR1 KGHSH, CDR2 LQKENI. V lost 3 bases, J lost 2 bases, and 14 bases stayed unmatched. CDR3 coding DNA: TGTGCCAGCTCACCTTTTAGCGGAACAGGGGGATTGAACTATGGCTACACCTTC. It yields the protein CASSPFSGTGGLNYGYTF.

This chain connects TRBV16 to TRBJ1-5, with D possibly TRBD1 on 6 matching bases. V was shortened by 3 bases and J by 7 bases, with 10 bases between the two germline ends. The CDR3 runs to 13 residues. Germline loops: CDR1 KGHSY, CDR2 FQNENV. CDR3 sequence: CASSQEDSQPQHF. As DNA, the CDR3 is TGTGCCAGCAGCCAGGAGGACAGCCAGCCCCAGCATTTT.